What follows are 23 T cell receptor beta chains derived from one specimen sequenced in a study of blood T cell repertoires in COVID-19. Here immunoSEQ multiplex PCR was the method, and the copy in TCRdb shows in-frame clones only, minus some. Of 70,000 to 95,000 clones detected, roughly 87% appear once; the ten largest clones hold roughly 2.3%. Sequenced material: peripheral blood. The source of these receptors is a man in his fifties or sixties with acute or convalescent COVID-19.

The chain couples TRBV4-1 to TRBJ2-5; D possibly corresponds to TRBD2 (5 bases). From germline, CDR1 is MGHRA and CDR2 YSYEKL. Trimming removed 3 bases from V and 4 bases from J, with 24 bases in between. The CDR3 has 18 amino acids. The CDR3 is CASSHPPGRAKLGETQYF. For the CDR3, the DNA is TGCGCCAGCAGCCACCCCCCGGGAAGGGCGAAGCTGGGAGAGACCCAGTACTTC.

V gene TRBV5-4 combines with J gene TRBJ2-5; 9 bases line up with TRBD1. Germline trimming cut 0 bases from V and 4 bases from J; bases unmatched to any gene: 4. The germline V gene has CDR1 SGHNT and CDR2 YYREEE (reference sequence). The CDR3 loop spans 15 amino acids. The CDR3: CASSLGGTGRETQYF. For the CDR3, the DNA is TGTGCCAGCAGCTTGGGGGGGACAGGGAGAGAGACCCAGTACTTC.

This clone occurred a few times. The chain couples TRBV19 to TRBJ1-5, with D maybe TRBD1 (5 bases). V lost 6 bases, J lost 5 bases, and 11 bases lay in between. CDR3 size: 13 residues. Per the germline V gene, CDR1 is LNHDA and CDR2 is SQIVND (reference sequence). The CDR3 coding sequence is TGTGCCAGTAGGGCAGGGATCGATCAGCCCCAGCATTTT. Protein: CASRAGIDQPQHF.

This chain connects TRBV19 to TRBJ2-2, with 10 positions matching TRBD2. The V gene's germline CDR1 is LNHDA and CDR2 SQIVND (reference sequence). The CDR3 totals 13 residues. With 6 bases clipped from V and 7 bases from J, the junction kept 2 bases outside the gene matches. In DNA form, the CDR3 reads TGTGCCAGTAGAGTAGCGGGAGGCGGGGAGCTGTTTTTT. Protein: CASRVAGGGELFF.

The V gene is TRBV6-5, the J gene TRBJ2-2; maybe TRBD1 (5 bases). The germline gives CDR1 MNHEY, CDR2 SVGAGI. Between the trimmed V and J ends, which lost 8 bases and 0 bases, there was a span of 13 bases. The CDR3 has 15 residues. The DNA for the CDR3 is TGTGCCAGCTTCCAGGGTACCGCGAACACCGGGGAGCTGTTTTTT. As protein: CASFQGTANTGELFF.

This clone was seen just once. V is TRBV5-1 and J is TRBJ1-2; 8 nucleotides agree with TRBD1. From germline, CDR1 is SGHRS and CDR2 YFSETQ. V shed 4 bases and J 3 bases; nucleotides not matched to a gene: 8. The CDR3 runs to 15 residues. The CDR3 coding sequence is TGCGCCAGCAGCCTCTATCCGGGACAGGACTATGGCTACACCTTC. Protein sequence: CASSLYPGQDYGYTF.

V is TRBV28 and J is TRBJ2-7; D not resolved. Trimming shortened V by 3 bases and J by 5 bases, and 14 bases separated the two germline ends. CDR3 size: 14 residues. CDR1 is MDHEN, CDR2 SYDVKM, per germline. The CDR3 sequence is CASSFPDKYNEQYF. CDR3 DNA sequence: TGTGCCAGCAGTTTTCCCGACAAATATAACGAGCAGTACTTC.

V is TRBV3-1 (or the pseudogene TRBV3-2) and J is TRBJ1-2, with D tentatively TRBD1 (5 bases). V was cut by 4 bases and J by 8 bases, with 8 bases left in between. There are 11 residues in the CDR3. Germline V gene lookup returns CDR1 LGHDT and CDR2 YNNKEL (reference sequence). In DNA form, the CDR3 reads TGTGCCAGCAGCCGCGGGGCCGGCTACACCTTC. Translation gives CASSRGAGYTF.

The chain recombines TRBV28 with TRBJ2-1; TRBD2 aligns across 7 bases. The CDR3 length is 14 residues. V was clipped by 7 bases and J by 10 bases; unmatched bases: 13. CDR1 is MDHEN, CDR2 SYDVKM, per germline. The CDR3 spells CASTNPSGTWEQFF. The CDR3 nucleotides read TGTGCCAGCACTAACCCGAGCGGGACCTGGGAGCAGTTCTTC.

The genes are TRBV18 and TRBJ2-5; D perhaps matches TRBD1 (6 bases). Germline V CDR1 and CDR2: KGHSH, LQKENI. This CDR3 spans 16 amino acids. The V gene lost 5 bases and the J gene lost 2 bases, with 18 bases spanning the gap. In DNA form, the CDR3 reads TGTGCCAGCTCAGAGGAGATAGCCCAGGGGCAAGAGACCCAGTACTTC. Translated, it gives CASSEEIAQGQETQYF. Variable domain in full (rest from reference TRBV18 and TRBJ2-5): NAGVMQNPRHLVRRRGQEARLRCSPMKGHSHVYWYRQLPEEGLKFMVYLQKENIIDESGMPKERFSAEFPKEGPSILRIQQVVRGDSAAYFCASSEEIAQGQETQYFGPGTRLLVL.

The CDR3 sequence is CASSSHDRASGYTF. The CDR3 region has the DNA TGTGCCAGCAGTTCCCACGACAGGGCTAGTGGCTACACCTTC. The chain carries TRBV6-5 and TRBJ1-2; 7 bases align to TRBD1. CDR1 and CDR2 from the germline V gene are MNHEY and SVGAGI. The CDR3 sequence is 14 residues long. The trim removed 4 bases at V and 7 bases at J, leaving 9 bases unmatched.

The chain is built from TRBV30 and TRBJ1-3, with TRBD1 identical over 7 bases. Trimming at V came to 2 bases and at J to 0 bases, leaving 10 bases not matched to a gene. From germline, CDR1 is GTSNPN and CDR2 SVGIG (reference sequence). The CDR3 loop spans 17 amino acids. CDR3 loop: CAWSTGTASSSGNTIYF. The CDR3 nucleotides read TGTGCCTGGAGTACCGGGACAGCCTCTTCCTCTGGAAACACCATATATTTT.

J is TRBJ1-2 and V is TRBV18; no firm D call. With 0 bases removed from V and 4 bases from J, the gap between germline ends came to 21 bases. The germline V gene has CDR1 KGHSH and CDR2 LQKENI. This CDR3 has 18 amino acids. The CDR3, as DNA: TGTGCCAGCTCACCACCTGTTAGCGTAGCAGAGCCAAGCTATGGCTACACCTTC. This sequence encodes CASSPPVSVAEPSYGYTF.

The rearrangement uses TRBV19 and TRBJ1-2; 7 bases are shared with TRBD1. V shed 5 bases, J shed 2 bases, and the junction held 5 bases outside the gene matches. CDR3 size: 14 residues. From germline, CDR1 is LNHDA and CDR2 SQIVND (reference sequence). CDR3 protein: CASSPSTGNYGYTF. The CDR3 region has the DNA TGTGCCAGTAGTCCGTCGACAGGGAACTATGGCTACACCTTC.

This chain links TRBV5-1 with TRBJ2-1; 9 bases are a match to TRBD2. Germline values: CDR1 SGHRS, CDR2 YFSETQ. This CDR3 has 16 residues. Unmatched junction bases numbered 10, after V lost 0 bases and J lost 9 bases. CDR3 nucleotide sequence: TGCGCCAGCAGCTTGGCCGGGGGACTAGCAAGGGGTGAGCAGTTCTTC. Residues: CASSLAGGLARGEQFF.

This chain joins TRBV3-1 (or the pseudogene TRBV3-2) and TRBJ2-5, with 9 bases fitting TRBD2. The J segment lost 3 bases and the V segment lost 4 bases, leaving 6 bases of the junction unmatched. The CDR3 consists of 15 residues. CDR1 and CDR2 (germline): LGHDT, YNNKEL (reference sequence). The CDR3 reads CASSRSGGRKETQYF. CDR3 coding DNA: TGTGCCAGCAGCCGTAGCGGGGGCCGAAAAGAGACCCAGTACTTC.

The V call is TRBV5-1, the J call TRBJ2-1, with TRBD2 matching 7 bases. There are 15 residues in the CDR3. CDR1 and CDR2 from the germline V gene are SGHRS and YFSETQ. The junction had 6 bases not matched to a gene; V was cut back by 0 bases and J by 6 bases. The CDR3 sequence: CASSLGRTRTNEQFF. In DNA form, the CDR3 reads TGCGCCAGCAGCTTGGGCAGGACTAGGACCAATGAGCAGTTCTTC.

The rearrangement uses TRBV28 and TRBJ1-4; weak D call: TRBD1 (5 bases). The CDR3 sequence is 16 residues long. CDR1 MDHEN and CDR2 SYDVKM come from the germline V gene. V dropped 6 bases and J dropped 6 bases, with 20 bases sitting between them. The CDR3 reads CASSTPGGVRDEKLFF. The CDR3 DNA follows: TGTGCCAGCAGCACTCCGGGGGGGGTCAGGGATGAAAAACTGTTTTTT.

The V call is TRBV20-1, the J call TRBJ1-5; D might be TRBD1 (6 bases). Germline V gives CDR1 DFQATT, CDR2 SNEGSKA (reference sequence). This CDR3 spans 15 amino acids. V was clipped by 3 bases and J by 0 bases, with 12 bases between them. The CDR3 sequence: CSASGTTVSNQPQHF. The CDR3, as DNA: TGCAGTGCTAGTGGGACAACCGTTAGCAATCAGCCCCAGCATTTT.

This clone has only one observation. The V and J genes are TRBV7-3 and TRBJ2-1; 10 bases align to TRBD2. Germline assignment: CDR1 SGHTA and CDR2 FQGTGA. This CDR3 has 15 residues. After removal of 5 bases from V and 6 bases from J, the junction contained 7 bases not matched to a gene. In nucleotides, the CDR3 is TGTGCCAGCAGCCTGCTAGCGGGGGCGCTCAATGAGCAGTTCTTC. It is translated as CASSLLAGALNEQFF.

The CDR3: CASSLLKRSPAGGISTDTQYF. The DNA of the CDR3 is TGTGCCAGCAGTTTATTGAAAAGAAGCCCAGCGGGCGGAATTAGCACAGATACGCAGTATTTT. J is TRBJ2-3 and V is TRBV27, with a possible D match to TRBD2 (6 bases). The V end lost 1 base, the J end lost 0 bases, and 26 bases lay between the germline ends. Germline V lookup: CDR1 MNHEY, CDR2 SMNVEV (reference sequence). The CDR3 has 21 amino acids.

Details on this clone: This specimen includes other DNA sequences encoding the same CDR3. CDR3 sequence: CASSYGQGSTGELFF. Written as DNA, the CDR3 is TGTGCCAGCAGTTACGGACAGGGTAGCACCGGGGAGCTGTTTTTT. The chain has TRBV6-5 and TRBJ2-2; 8 bases are a match to TRBD1. CDR1 is MNHEY, CDR2 SVGAGI, per germline. The V segment lost 2 bases and the J segment 4 bases; nucleotides outside the gene matches: 3. The CDR3 totals 15 residues.

The chain employs TRBV4-3 and TRBJ2-3; 7 positions agree with TRBD1. The germline V gene encodes CDR1 LGHNA and CDR2 YSLEER. The V segment lost 0 bases and the J segment 3 bases; nucleotides outside the gene matches: 6. The CDR3 is 16 residues long. In nucleotides, the CDR3 is TGCGCCAGCAGCCAAGACCAAGGACAGGAGACAGATACGCAGTATTTT. The encoded protein is CASSQDQGQETDTQYF.